This TCR beta chain was found in a study of CD8 T cells in ankylosing spondylitis. Study-level points and caveats: It was reported that disease-linked clones were significantly enriched in matched ankylosing spondylitis synovial fluid. Blood of patients with ankylosing spondylitis appeared to be characterized by a TCR beta motif of seven or eight highly homologous variants.

CDR3 length: 13 residues. The V end lost 4 bases, the J end lost 7 bases, and 14 bases lay between the germline ends. CDR1 is DFQATT and CDR2 is SNEGSKA in the germline V gene (reference sequence). One entry per CDR3 protein, called by TCRdb with MiXCR from the 5' RACE reads. This table has just over 300,000 distinct CDR3 sequences, around 20% appearing once. Of note for this clonotype: Its target is not known.

This TCR was sampled from a female donor with ankylosing spondylitis or in good health (not recorded which). Sequencing used blood, either unsorted or a sorted T cell fraction (not recorded which). V and J are TRBV20-1 and TRBJ2-1, with a tentative D call TRBD1 (6 bases). The CDR3 region is CSANLPTGNEQFF. CDR3 DNA sequence: TGCAGTGCTAACCTACCTACAGGGAATGAGCAGTTCTTC.